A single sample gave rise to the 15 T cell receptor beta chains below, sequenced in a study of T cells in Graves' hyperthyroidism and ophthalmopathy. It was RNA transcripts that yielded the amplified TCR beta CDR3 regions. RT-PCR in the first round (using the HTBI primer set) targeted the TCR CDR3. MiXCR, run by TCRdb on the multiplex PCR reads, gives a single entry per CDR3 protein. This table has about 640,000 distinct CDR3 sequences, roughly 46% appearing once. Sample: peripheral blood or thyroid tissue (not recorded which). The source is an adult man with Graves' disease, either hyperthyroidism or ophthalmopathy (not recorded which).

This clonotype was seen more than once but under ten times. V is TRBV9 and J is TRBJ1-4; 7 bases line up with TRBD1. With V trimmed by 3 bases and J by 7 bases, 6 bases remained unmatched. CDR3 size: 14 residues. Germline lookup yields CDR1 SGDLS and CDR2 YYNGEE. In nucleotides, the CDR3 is TGTGCCAGCAGCGCGGGACAGTACCCTGAAAAACTGTTTTTT. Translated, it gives CASSAGQYPEKLFF.

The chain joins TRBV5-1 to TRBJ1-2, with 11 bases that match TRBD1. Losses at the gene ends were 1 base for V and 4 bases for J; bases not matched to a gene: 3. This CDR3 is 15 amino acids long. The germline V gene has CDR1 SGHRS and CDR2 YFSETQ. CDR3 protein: CASSLWTGGAYGYTF. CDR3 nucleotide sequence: TGCGCCAGCAGCTTGTGGACAGGGGGCGCCTATGGCTACACCTTC.

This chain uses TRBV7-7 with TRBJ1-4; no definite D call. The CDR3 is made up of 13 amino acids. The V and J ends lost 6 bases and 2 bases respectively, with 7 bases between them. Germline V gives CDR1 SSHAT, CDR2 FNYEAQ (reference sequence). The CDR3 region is CASSFGTNEKLFF. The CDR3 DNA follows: TGTGCCAGCAGTTTTGGGACTAATGAAAAACTGTTTTTT.

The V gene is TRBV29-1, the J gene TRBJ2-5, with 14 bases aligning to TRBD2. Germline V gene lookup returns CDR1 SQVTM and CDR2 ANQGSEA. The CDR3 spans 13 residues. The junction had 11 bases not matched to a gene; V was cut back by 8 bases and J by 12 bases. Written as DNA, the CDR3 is TGCAGCAGCACGACTAGCGGGAGGGCCCCCGAGTACTTC. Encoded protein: CSSTTSGRAPEYF.

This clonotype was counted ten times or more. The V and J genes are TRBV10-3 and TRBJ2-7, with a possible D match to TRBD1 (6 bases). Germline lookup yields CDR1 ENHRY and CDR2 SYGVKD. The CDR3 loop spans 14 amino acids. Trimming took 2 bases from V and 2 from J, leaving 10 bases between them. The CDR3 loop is CAISEDRPPYEQYF. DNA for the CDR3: TGTGCCATCAGTGAGGACAGGCCACCCTACGAGCAGTACTTC.

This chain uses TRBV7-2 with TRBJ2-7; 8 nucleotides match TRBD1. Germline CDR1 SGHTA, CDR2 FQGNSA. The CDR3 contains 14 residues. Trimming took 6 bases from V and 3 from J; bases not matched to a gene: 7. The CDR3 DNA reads TGTGCCAGCAGTGAAGGGGACAGGCGCTACGAGCAGTACTTC. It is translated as CASSEGDRRYEQYF.

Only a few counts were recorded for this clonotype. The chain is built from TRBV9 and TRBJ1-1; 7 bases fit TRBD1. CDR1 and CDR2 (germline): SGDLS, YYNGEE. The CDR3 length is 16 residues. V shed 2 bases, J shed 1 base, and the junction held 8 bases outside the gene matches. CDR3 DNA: TGTGCCAGCAGCGTTGGGGCAGGGGGTTCGAACACTGAAGCTTTCTTT. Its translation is CASSVGAGGSNTEAFF.

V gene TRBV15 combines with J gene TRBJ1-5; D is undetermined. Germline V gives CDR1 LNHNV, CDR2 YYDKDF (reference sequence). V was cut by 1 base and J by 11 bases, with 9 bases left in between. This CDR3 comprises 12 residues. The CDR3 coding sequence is TGTGCCACCAGCAGAGGGACCGGGACCCAGCATTTT. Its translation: CATSRGTGTQHF.

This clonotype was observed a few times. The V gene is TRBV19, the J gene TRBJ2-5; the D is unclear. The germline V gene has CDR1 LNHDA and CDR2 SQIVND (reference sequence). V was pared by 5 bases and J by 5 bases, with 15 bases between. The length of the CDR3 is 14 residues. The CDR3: CASSPDIGSETQYF. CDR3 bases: TGTGCCAGTAGTCCCGACATAGGCAGCGAGACCCAGTACTTC.

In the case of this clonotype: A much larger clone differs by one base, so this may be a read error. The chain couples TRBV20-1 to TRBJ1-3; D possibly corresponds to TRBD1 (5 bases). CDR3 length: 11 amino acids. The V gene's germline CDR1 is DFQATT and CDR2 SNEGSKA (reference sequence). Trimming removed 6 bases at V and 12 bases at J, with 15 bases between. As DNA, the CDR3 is TGCAGTGCAACCCAGGGTCACGACATATATTTT. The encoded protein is CSATQGHDIYF.

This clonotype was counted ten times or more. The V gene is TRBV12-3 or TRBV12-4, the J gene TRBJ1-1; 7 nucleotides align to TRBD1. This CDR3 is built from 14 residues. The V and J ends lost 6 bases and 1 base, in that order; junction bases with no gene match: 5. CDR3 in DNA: TGTGCCAGCAGCCGGACAGGAAGGAACACTGAAGCTTTCTTT. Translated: CASSRTGRNTEAFF.

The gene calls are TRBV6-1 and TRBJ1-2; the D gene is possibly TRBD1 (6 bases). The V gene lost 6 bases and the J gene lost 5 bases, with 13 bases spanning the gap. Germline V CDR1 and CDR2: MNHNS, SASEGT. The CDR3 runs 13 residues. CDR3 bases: TGTGCCAGCAGGTCGGACAGAACGTATGGCTACACCTTC. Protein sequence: CASRSDRTYGYTF.

CDR3 in DNA: TGTGCCAGCAGCTTAGATGTCTCTAGCGGGAGTGGGGGATACGAGCAGTACTTC. Translation gives CASSLDVSSGSGGYEQYF. The gene calls are TRBV7-6 and TRBJ2-7, with 10 positions matching TRBD2. The CDR3 extends over 18 amino acids. Germline V gene lookup returns CDR1 SGHVS and CDR2 FNYEAQ. V was clipped by 1 base and J by 4 bases; unmatched bases: 13.

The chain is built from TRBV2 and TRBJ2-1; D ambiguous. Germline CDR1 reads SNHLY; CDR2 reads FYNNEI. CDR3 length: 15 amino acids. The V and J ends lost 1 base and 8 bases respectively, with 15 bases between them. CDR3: CASSEVGNWAYEQFF. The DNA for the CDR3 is TGTGCCAGCAGTGAAGTTGGGAATTGGGCGTATGAGCAGTTCTTC.

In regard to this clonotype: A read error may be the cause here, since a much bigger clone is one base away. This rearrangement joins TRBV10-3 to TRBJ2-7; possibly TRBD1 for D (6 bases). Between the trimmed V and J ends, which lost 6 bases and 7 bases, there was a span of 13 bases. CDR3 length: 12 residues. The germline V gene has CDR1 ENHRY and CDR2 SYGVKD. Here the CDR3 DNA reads TGTGCCATCAGCCAACAGGGTTCGGAGCAGTACTTC. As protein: CAISQQGSEQYF.